This is a list of T cell receptor beta chains from one sample in a study of T cell responses to AZD1222 COVID-19 vaccine. TCRdb keeps only in-frame clones here, not all; method: immunoSEQ multiplex PCR. In the table there are approximately 120,000 clones, over 80% of which are singletons. This material consisted of peripheral blood, taken on day 0 of AZD1222 vaccination. The receptors derive from an adult in good health. Each CDR3 is given with its conserved first and last residue. D genes are given only for firm matches. Not every row has a clone size; where given, it reads once, few, many or a size class.

D gene	J gene	V gene	clone size	CDR3 DNA	CDR3 protein
TRBD1	TRBJ2-7	TRBV6-6	-	TGTGCCAGCAGTTACCAGGGGGCGGGTGAGCAGTACTTC	CASSYQGAGEQYF
-	TRBJ2-1	TRBV27	few	TGTGCCAGCAGTTTAGCAGGGTACAATGAGCAGTTCTTC	CASSLAGYNEQFF
-	TRBJ2-1	TRBV5-1	-	TGCGCCAGCAGCAGGACAACGAATGTGGTTGAGCAGTTCTTC	CASSRTTNVVEQFF
-	TRBJ1-5	TRBV24-1	-	TGTGCCACCAGTGATCCGGGACCCCCCCGGGGCAATCAGCCCCAGCATTTT	CATSDPGPPRGNQPQHF
TRBD1	TRBJ1-1	TRBV30	-	TGTGCCTGGAGTATCTCTACCCGGACAGGGAGGATGGACACTGAAGCTTTCTTT	CAWSISTRTGRMDTEAFF
-	TRBJ1-1	TRBV5-1	-	TGCGCCAGCAGCACGGACGGGTTGAACACTGAAGCTTTCTTT	CASSTDGLNTEAFF
TRBD1	TRBJ1-1	TRBV3-1/TRBV3-2	-	TGTGCCAGCAGCCATTGGGGACAGGGGAACACTGAAGCTTTCTTT	CASSHWGQGNTEAFF
-	TRBJ2-5	TRBV7-2	-	TGTGCCAGCAGCTTAGCCTCAGAGACCCAGTACTTC	CASSLASETQYF
-	TRBJ2-7	TRBV7-2	-	TGTGCCAGCAGCCTCCCCGGGCTATACGAGCAGTACTTC	CASSLPGLYEQYF
TRBD2	TRBJ2-7	TRBV5-8	-	TGTGCCAGCAGCAGCGGGGGTTCCTACGAGCAGTACTTC	CASSSGGSYEQYF
-	TRBJ1-1	TRBV11-3	-	TGTGCCAGCAGCTCTACCCAGGAGATGGGCACTGAAGCTTTCTTT	CASSSTQEMGTEAFF
-	TRBJ1-5	TRBV7-9	-	TGTGCCAGCAGCCGGGGGCAGGGTCAGCCCCAGCATTTT	CASSRGQGQPQHF
-	TRBJ1-1	TRBV5-1	-	TGCGCCAGCAGCGGGGAGAGGGCGACTGAAGCTTTCTTT	CASSGERATEAFF
TRBD2	TRBJ2-7	TRBV10-1	-	TGCGCCAGCAGGGGGCGGGAGGCTCCCTCCTACGAGCAGTACTTC	CASRGREAPSYEQYF
-	TRBJ2-7	TRBV29-1	-	TGCAGCGTTGGAGAAGGGCACTACGAGCAGTACTTC	CSVGEGHYEQYF
TRBD1	TRBJ2-7	TRBV5-4	-	TGTGCCAGCAGCTCCGGGACAGGGGGCAACGAGCAGTACTTC	CASSSGTGGNEQYF
TRBD1	TRBJ2-7	TRBV28	few	TGTGCCAGCTCACACACCCGCGGGACAGGCTCATACGAGCAGTACTTC	CASSHTRGTGSYEQYF
-	TRBJ1-2	TRBV9	-	TGTGCCAGCAGCGCGCGAGAGGGAAACTATGGCTACACCTTC	CASSAREGNYGYTF
-	TRBJ2-1	TRBV7-9	-	TGTGCCAGCAGCTTGGTGGGGGGCCTGAATGAGCAGTTCTTC	CASSLVGGLNEQFF
-	TRBJ2-2	TRBV19	-	TGTGCCAGTAGTATAGGTCGGCCCGGGGAGCTGTTTTTT	CASSIGRPGELFF
-	TRBJ2-2	TRBV5-4	-	TGTGCCAGCAGCCCTTTTACCGGGGAGCTGTTTTTT	CASSPFTGELFF
TRBD1	TRBJ2-1	TRBV7-9	-	TGTGCCACCACGGGGACAGGGGTGGAGAATGAGCAGTTCTTC	CATTGTGVENEQFF
-	TRBJ2-3	TRBV6-1	-	TGTGCCAGCAGTGCACCGGGACTGCCTGGGAAGGATACGCAGTATTTT	CASSAPGLPGKDTQYF
TRBD1	TRBJ1-5	TRBV3-1/TRBV3-2	-	TGTGCCAGCAGCCGGGACAGGGTCAGTATCAATCAGCCCCAGCATTTT	CASSRDRVSINQPQHF
-	TRBJ1-2	TRBV30	-	TGTGCCTGCTTTTCGACGACGAGGTGGGGCTACACCTTC	CACFSTTRWGYTF
-	TRBJ1-1	TRBV13	once	TGTGCCAGCAGCTTTAAGACAGCTGAAGCTTTCTTT	CASSFKTAEAFF
TRBD1	TRBJ2-6	TRBV7-9	once	TGTGCCAGCAGCGGGGACAGGGGATCTGGGGCCAACGTCCTGACTTTC	CASSGDRGSGANVLTF
-	TRBJ2-7	TRBV27	-	TGTGCCAGCAGTTCAATCCCCCCCACGGAGTACGAGCAGTACTTC	CASSSIPPTEYEQYF
-	TRBJ2-7	TRBV14	-	TGTGCCAGCAGCCAAGGGTTCAGAGACTACGAGCAGTACTTC	CASSQGFRDYEQYF
TRBD1	TRBJ1-5	TRBV18	-	TGTGCCAGCTCACCAACAGGGGTGGATCAGCCCCAGCATTTT	CASSPTGVDQPQHF
-	TRBJ2-7	TRBV19	-	TGTGCCAGTAGCCGGGACCCTTTGCACAACATTTACGAGCAGTACTTC	CASSRDPLHNIYEQYF
-	TRBJ2-5	TRBV7-2	once	TGTGCCAGCAGCTTAGCGCTGGCAGGGTCGGGAGAGACCCAGTACTTC	CASSLALAGSGETQYF
-	TRBJ2-7	TRBV7-2	once	TGTGCCAGCAGCTTTCAGTCGGGGGGCACCTACGAGCAGTACTTC	CASSFQSGGTYEQYF
-	TRBJ1-3	TRBV10-1	-	TGCGCCAGCAGTGAGTCGAGAGTGAACACCATATATTTT	CASSESRVNTIYF